The 31 T cell receptor beta chains below come from one sample, sequenced in a study of control samples from healthy donors and cancer patients. Some clones are missing from TCRdb's copy, which holds only in-frame ones; the method was immunoSEQ multiplex PCR. The sample holds roughly 130,000 clones; about 93% are singletons and the top ten take 1.7%. The specimen sequenced was PBMCs. These receptors came from a man aged 45-65 years with head and neck cancer.

This rearrangement joins TRBV6-1 to TRBJ1-4; D remains ambiguous. The CDR3 is 15 amino acids. V dropped 3 bases and J dropped 6 bases, with 14 bases sitting between them. CDR1 and CDR2 (germline): MNHNS, SASEGT. The CDR3 region has the DNA TGTGCCAGCAGTGAGACTACAGTTGGGGATGAAAAACTGTTTTTT. Translating gives CASSETTVGDEKLFF.

The J gene is TRBJ2-3, the V gene TRBV9; maybe TRBD1 (5 bases). Per the germline V gene, CDR1 is SGDLS and CDR2 is YYNGEE. Trimming cost V 0 bases and J 0 bases, with 5 bases left between them. CDR3 length: 14 amino acids. Here the CDR3 reads CASSVDRSTDTQYF. The CDR3 DNA reads TGTGCCAGCAGCGTAGACAGGAGCACAGATACGCAGTATTTT.

This chain uses TRBV2 with TRBJ1-2; TRBD1 agrees at 7 bases. The germline V gene has CDR1 SNHLY and CDR2 FYNNEI. The CDR3 length is 12 residues. J gave up 8 bases and V 11 bases, and 11 bases lay outside the gene matches. The CDR3 is CARLSTGRGYTF. In DNA, the CDR3 is TGTGCCCGCCTATCGACAGGGCGAGGCTACACCTTC. Combining the CDR3 with reference TRBV2 and TRBJ1-2 gives the whole variable domain EPEVTQTPSHQVTQMGQEVILRCVPISNHLYFYWYRQILGQKVEFLVSFYNNEISEKSEIFDDQFSVERPDGSNFTLKIRSTKLEDSAMYFCARLSTGRGYTFGSGTRLTVV.

The rearrangement links TRBV3-1 (or the pseudogene TRBV3-2) to TRBJ2-5, with 10 bases that match TRBD1. Germline values: CDR1 LGHDT, CDR2 YNNKEL (reference sequence). J was trimmed by 7 bases and V by 6 bases; bases with no gene match: 8. This CDR3 is 14 amino acids long. CDR3 DNA sequence: TGTGCCAGCAGAACGGGACAGGGGCAGGGGACCCAGTACTTC. This encodes CASRTGQGQGTQYF.

With regard to this clone: The sample has other DNA sequences that encode this CDR3 too. The chain recombines TRBV6-5 with TRBJ1-3, with D unclear. CDR1 is MNHEY and CDR2 is SVGAGI in the germline V gene. V lost 6 bases to trimming and J lost 3 bases, with 9 bases between them. The CDR3 contains 13 residues. In DNA form, the CDR3 reads TGTGCCAGCAGGGAGTCCAGTGGAAACACCATATATTTT. Its translation is CASRESSGNTIYF.

The chain combines TRBV28 with TRBJ2-1; 11 positions agree with TRBD2. Trimming cost V 10 bases and J 12 bases; bases outside gene matches: 11. The CDR3 spans 13 residues. Per germline, CDR1 MDHEN and CDR2 SYDVKM. The CDR3 DNA is TGTGCCACATATAGCGGGGGGGCCTGGGCGCAGTTCTTC. It codes for CATYSGGAWAQFF.

The chain carries TRBV18 and TRBJ2-6; D may correspond to TRBD1 or TRBD2 (5 bases each). V was clipped by 1 base and J by 0 bases, with 10 bases between them. The CDR3 length is 17 residues. In germline, CDR1 is KGHSH, CDR2 LQKENI. CDR3 residues: CASSPRGRSSGANVLTF. DNA for the CDR3: TGTGCCAGCTCACCACGGGGACGGAGCTCTGGGGCCAACGTCCTGACTTTC.

The CDR3 DNA sequence: TGTGCCAGCAGCCCACCGGGACGGAACTCTGGGGCCAACGTCCTGACTTTC. The encoded protein is CASSPPGRNSGANVLTF. The V call is TRBV5-4, the J call TRBJ2-6, with D perhaps assigned TRBD1 or TRBD2 (5 bases each). Trimming removed 4 bases at V and 0 bases at J, with 14 bases between. The length of the CDR3 is 17 residues. The germline V gene encodes CDR1 SGHNT and CDR2 YYREEE (reference sequence). Variable domain in full (rest from reference TRBV5-4 and TRBJ2-6): ETGVTQSPTHLIKTRGQQVTLRCSSQSGHNTVSWYQQALGQGPQFIFQYYREEENGRGNFPPRFSGLQFPNYSSELNVNALELDDSALYLCASSPPGRNSGANVLTFGAGSRLTVL.

This rearrangement joins TRBV5-6 to TRBJ2-1; 7 nucleotides agree with TRBD2. The CDR3 is 15 residues long. Trimming removed 2 bases from V and 4 bases from J; junction bases left unmatched: 6. Germline V gene data show CDR1 as SGHDT and CDR2 as YYEEEE. The CDR3 nucleotides are TGTGCCAGCAGCTTCGGACGGGGGGAGTACAATGAGCAGTTCTTC. It translates to CASSFGRGEYNEQFF.

This clone was seen just once. The CDR3 loop is CASSWGFAQPQHF. The CDR3 nucleotides read TGTGCCAGCAGTTGGGGGTTTGCCCAGCCCCAGCATTTT. The chain couples TRBV12-3 or TRBV12-4 to TRBJ1-5; D perhaps matches TRBD1 (5 bases). Deletions cut 4 bases from V and 7 bases from J, with 11 bases between. CDR3 length equals 13 residues.

The genes are TRBV19 and TRBJ1-3, with 7 bases identical to TRBD1. The V and J ends lost 1 base and 4 bases, in that order; junction bases with no gene match: 4. The CDR3 sequence is 15 residues long. The germline V gene encodes CDR1 LNHDA and CDR2 SQIVND (reference sequence). The CDR3 nucleotides read TGTGCCAGTAGTATAGGACAGGGAGCCGGAAACACCATATATTTT. As protein: CASSIGQGAGNTIYF. The complete variable domain, with remaining parts taken from reference TRBV19 and TRBJ1-3, reads DGGITQSPKYLFRKEGQNVTLSCEQNLNHDAMYWYRQDPGQGLRLIYYSQIVNDFQKGDIAEGYSVSREKKESFPLTVTSAQKNPTAFYLCASSIGQGAGNTIYFGEGSWLTVV.

This chain links TRBV30 with TRBJ1-1; D gene uncertain. V was pared by 8 bases and J by 5 bases, with 9 bases between. The CDR3 has 10 amino acids. In germline, CDR1 is GTSNPN, CDR2 SVGIG (reference sequence). DNA of the CDR3: TGTGCCCGACTAGAGACTGAAGCTTTCTTT. Amino acid sequence: CARLETEAFF.

V is TRBV19 and J is TRBJ2-7; 11 nucleotides match TRBD1. CDR3 length: 15 residues. The V gene end was trimmed by 5 bases and the J gene end by 4 bases; junction bases not matched to a gene: 7. CDR1 is LNHDA and CDR2 is SQIVND in the germline V gene (reference sequence). The CDR3 region is CASSPPGTGGYEQYF. The CDR3 bases are TGTGCCAGTAGTCCCCCCGGGACAGGGGGGTACGAGCAGTACTTC. The whole variable domain, filled in from reference TRBV19 and TRBJ2-7, reads DGGITQSPKYLFRKEGQNVTLSCEQNLNHDAMYWYRQDPGQGLRLIYYSQIVNDFQKGDIAEGYSVSREKKESFPLTVTSAQKNPTAFYLCASSPPGTGGYEQYFGPGTRLTVT.

This rearrangement joins TRBV5-1 to TRBJ1-1, with D tentatively TRBD1 (5 bases). The CDR3 extends over 14 amino acids. V was cut by 3 bases and J by 2 bases, with 11 bases left in between. Germline lookup yields CDR1 SGHRS and CDR2 YFSETQ. CDR3 loop: CASSSQGFNTEAFF. In DNA, the CDR3 is TGCGCCAGCAGCTCCCAGGGATTTAACACTGAAGCTTTCTTT.

The gene calls are TRBV7-3 and TRBJ2-7; 10 bases are a match to TRBD2. J was trimmed by 1 base and V by 5 bases; bases with no gene match: 5. The CDR3 length is 15 residues. The germline CDR1 and CDR2 sequences are SGHTA and FQGTGA. CDR3 region: CASSQQAGGSYEQYF. The CDR3 DNA reads as TGTGCCAGCAGCCAACAAGCGGGGGGGTCCTACGAGCAGTACTTC.

V gene TRBV5-1 combines with J gene TRBJ2-1; D call uncertain. The germline V gene encodes CDR1 SGHRS and CDR2 YFSETQ. This CDR3 is built from 14 residues. Trimming cost V 2 bases and J 7 bases, with 13 bases left between them. The CDR3 spells CASSFYEKFNEQFF. CDR3 nucleotide sequence: TGCGCCAGCAGCTTCTACGAGAAGTTTAATGAGCAGTTCTTC.

This chain joins TRBV19 and TRBJ1-5; TRBD1 might be the D (6 bases). Per germline, CDR1 LNHDA and CDR2 SQIVND (reference sequence). The CDR3 covers 16 residues. The V gene lost 7 bases and the J gene lost 4 bases, with 20 bases spanning the gap. The CDR3 DNA reads as TGTGCCAGTACCCAAAGAGGGGGGGATATGAATCAGCCCCAGCATTTT. Its translation is CASTQRGGDMNQPQHF. The full variable domain, in which reference TRBV19 and TRBJ1-5 provide the parts outside the CDR3, is DGGITQSPKYLFRKEGQNVTLSCEQNLNHDAMYWYRQDPGQGLRLIYYSQIVNDFQKGDIAEGYSVSREKKESFPLTVTSAQKNPTAFYLCASTQRGGDMNQPQHFGDGTRLSIL.

The J gene is TRBJ1-3, the V gene TRBV28, with 7 bases that match TRBD1. Trimming removed 6 bases from V and 2 bases from J; junction bases left unmatched: 4. The germline CDR1 and CDR2 sequences are MDHEN and SYDVKM. This CDR3 is built from 14 residues. The CDR3 nucleotides read TGTGCCAGCAGCCCCGGGACAGCTGGAAACACCATATATTTT. It yields the protein CASSPGTAGNTIYF.

The chain is built from TRBV15 and TRBJ1-3; D call uncertain. Trimming stripped 4 bases from V and 2 bases from J, with 3 bases between. Germline V lookup: CDR1 LNHNV, CDR2 YYDKDF (reference sequence). The CDR3 extends over 12 amino acids. This chain's CDR3 is CATSIPGNTIYF. CDR3 sequence (DNA): TGTGCCACCAGCATCCCTGGAAACACCATATATTTT. The full variable domain, in which reference TRBV15 and TRBJ1-3 provide the parts outside the CDR3, is DAMVIQNPRYQVTQFGKPVTLSCSQTLNHNVMYWYQQKSSQAPKLLFHYYDKDFNNEADTPDNFQSRRPNTSFCFLDIRSPGLGDTAMYLCATSIPGNTIYFGEGSWLTVV.

The V gene is TRBV5-1, the J gene TRBJ2-7; D perhaps matches TRBD1 (6 bases). V was cut by 2 bases and J by 1 base, with 13 bases left in between. The CDR3 covers 15 residues. The germline V gene has CDR1 SGHRS and CDR2 YFSETQ. CDR3 coding DNA: TGCGCCAGCAGCTTATTACAGGGAATATCCTACGAGCAGTACTTC. The encoded protein is CASSLLQGISYEQYF. The full variable domain, completed using reference TRBV5-1 and TRBJ2-7, is KAGVTQTPRYLIKTRGQQVTLSCSPISGHRSVSWYQQTPGQGLQFLFEYFSETQRNKGNFPGRFSGRQFSNSRSEMNVSTLELGDSALYLCASSLLQGISYEQYFGPGTRLTVT.

The V call is TRBV30, the J call TRBJ2-3, with 10 positions matching TRBD2. Losses at the gene ends were 0 bases for V and 8 bases for J; bases not matched to a gene: 5. CDR1 is GTSNPN and CDR2 is SVGIG in the germline V gene (reference sequence). CDR3 length: 14 residues. CDR3 residues: CAWSVQAGGRTQYF. CDR3 nucleotide sequence: TGTGCCTGGAGTGTACAAGCGGGGGGGCGTACGCAGTATTTT.

The chain combines TRBV15 with TRBJ2-7; no firm D call. The length of the CDR3 is 12 residues. V lost 1 base and J 6 bases, leaving 7 bases between the germline ends. Germline V CDR1 and CDR2: LNHNV, YYDKDF (reference sequence). CDR3 in DNA: TGTGCCACCAGCAGAGCCAATGGCGAGCAGTACTTC. This translates into CATSRANGEQYF.

This clone was counted once. This chain uses TRBV7-9 with TRBJ2-1; 8 nucleotides agree with TRBD2. V shed 5 bases and J 7 bases; nucleotides not matched to a gene: 13. Germline V gene sequence: CDR1 SEHNR, CDR2 FQNEAQ (reference sequence). The CDR3 sequence is 16 residues long. CDR3 sequence: CASSPRWRGAQNEQFF. The CDR3, as DNA: TGTGCCAGCAGCCCCCGCTGGCGGGGGGCACAAAATGAGCAGTTCTTC.

The table lists this clone with a count of one. This chain connects TRBV6-6 to TRBJ1-6; no clear D. Germline V lookup: CDR1 MNHNY, CDR2 SVGAGI (reference sequence). The ends were cut back, 6 bases at V and 5 bases at J, with 14 bases in the middle. This CDR3 spans 15 amino acids. CDR3 amino acids: CASRTQRADNSPLHF. The CDR3 DNA is TGTGCCAGCAGGACACAAAGGGCGGATAATTCACCCCTCCACTTT.

This clone came up once. J is TRBJ1-2 and V is TRBV5-1; 7 nucleotides match TRBD1. Unmatched junction bases numbered 4, after V lost 4 bases and J lost 4 bases. CDR3 length equals 13 residues. The germline V gene encodes CDR1 SGHRS and CDR2 YFSETQ. The CDR3 here is CASSRDSSYGYTF. The CDR3 coding sequence is TGCGCCAGCAGCCGGGACAGCAGCTATGGCTACACCTTC.

The rearrangement links TRBV5-1 to TRBJ1-1, with D unresolved. CDR1 SGHRS and CDR2 YFSETQ come from the germline V gene. CDR3 length: 15 residues. The V and J ends lost 4 bases and 0 bases respectively, with 13 bases between them. This CDR3 reads CASSAAGSVNTEAFF. Written as DNA, the CDR3 is TGCGCCAGCAGCGCGGCCGGGTCAGTGAACACTGAAGCTTTCTTT.

The chain couples TRBV4-3 to TRBJ1-3; no definite D call. The CDR3 totals 15 residues. Trimming left V 1 base short and J 2 bases short, with 9 bases between. Germline CDR1 LGHNA, CDR2 YSLEER. The chain's CDR3 is CASSQGLGAGNTIYF. The CDR3 DNA reads TGCGCCAGCAGCCAAGGTCTTGGGGCTGGAAACACCATATATTTT.

This chain joins TRBV9 and TRBJ2-1, with 8 bases that match TRBD2. V trimming: 2 bases; J trimming: 3 bases; junction bases outside the gene matches: 4. The CDR3 extends over 15 amino acids. CDR1 and CDR2 (germline): SGDLS, YYNGEE. The CDR3 region is CASSVFSGDYNEQFF. The CDR3 DNA reads TGTGCCAGCAGCGTTTTTAGCGGGGACTACAATGAGCAGTTCTTC. Filled out from reference TRBV9 and TRBJ2-1, the complete variable domain reads DSGVTQTPKHLITATGQRVTLRCSPRSGDLSVYWYQQSLDQGLQFLIQYYNGEERAKGNILERFSAQQFPDLHSELNLSSLELGDSALYFCASSVFSGDYNEQFFGPGTRLTVL.

The chain couples TRBV7-2 to TRBJ2-7; 8 bases are a match to TRBD2. V lost 0 bases and J lost 2; bases outside the gene matches: 9. Germline assignment: CDR1 SGHTA and CDR2 FQGNSA. This CDR3 contains 17 residues. CDR3 sequence (DNA): TGTGCCAGCAGCTTAGCGGGACTAGGTTCGGTACCCTACGAGCAGTACTTC. Its translation is CASSLAGLGSVPYEQYF.

The rearrangement joins TRBV5-1 to TRBJ2-1; 8 bases are shared with TRBD2. V gave up 0 bases and J gave up 9 bases; unmatched junction bases: 8. The germline CDR1 and CDR2 sequences are SGHRS and YFSETQ. This CDR3 is 15 amino acids long. The CDR3 here is CASSLVGTSSREQFF. CDR3 nucleotides: TGCGCCAGCAGCTTGGTGGGGACTAGTTCCCGTGAGCAGTTCTTC.

The chain joins TRBV5-5 to TRBJ2-1; D unresolved. The CDR3 totals 15 residues. Trimming removed 0 bases at V and 0 bases at J, with 7 bases between. Germline V lookup: CDR1 SGHKS, CDR2 YYEKEE (reference sequence). CDR3 nucleotides: TGTGCCAGCAGCTTGGCTGCGAACTCCTACAATGAGCAGTTCTTC. Translation: CASSLAANSYNEQFF.